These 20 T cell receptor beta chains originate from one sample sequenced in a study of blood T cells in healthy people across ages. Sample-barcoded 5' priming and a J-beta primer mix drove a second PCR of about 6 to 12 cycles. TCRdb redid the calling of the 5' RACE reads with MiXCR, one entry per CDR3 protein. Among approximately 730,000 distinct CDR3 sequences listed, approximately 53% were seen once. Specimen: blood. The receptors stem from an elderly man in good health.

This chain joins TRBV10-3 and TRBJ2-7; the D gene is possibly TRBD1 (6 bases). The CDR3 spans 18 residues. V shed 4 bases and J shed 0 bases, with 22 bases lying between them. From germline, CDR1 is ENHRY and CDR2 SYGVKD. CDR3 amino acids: CAISALSFPRQVSYEQYF. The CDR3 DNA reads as TGTGCCATCAGTGCCCTGAGTTTTCCGCGACAGGTCTCCTACGAGCAGTACTTC.

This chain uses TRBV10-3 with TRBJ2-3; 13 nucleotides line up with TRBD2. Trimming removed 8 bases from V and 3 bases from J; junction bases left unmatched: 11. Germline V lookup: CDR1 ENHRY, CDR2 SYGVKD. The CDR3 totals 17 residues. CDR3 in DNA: TGTGCCATCCGTGGACAGGGGACTAGCGGGAAGACAGATACGCAGTATTTT. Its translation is CAIRGQGTSGKTDTQYF.

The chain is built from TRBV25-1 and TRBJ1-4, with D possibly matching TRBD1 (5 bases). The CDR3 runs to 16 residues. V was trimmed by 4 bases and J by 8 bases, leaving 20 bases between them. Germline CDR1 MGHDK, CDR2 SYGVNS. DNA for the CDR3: TGTGCCAGCAGTGGGTTTGGACCCGAGGGGAGGGAAAAACTGTTTTTT. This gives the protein CASSGFGPEGREKLFF.

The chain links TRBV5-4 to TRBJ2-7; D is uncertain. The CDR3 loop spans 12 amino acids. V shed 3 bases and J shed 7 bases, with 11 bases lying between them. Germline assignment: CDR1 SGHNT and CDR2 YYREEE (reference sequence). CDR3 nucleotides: TGTGCCAGCAGCTCCGGTTCTCGGGAGCAGTACTTC. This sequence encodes CASSSGSREQYF.

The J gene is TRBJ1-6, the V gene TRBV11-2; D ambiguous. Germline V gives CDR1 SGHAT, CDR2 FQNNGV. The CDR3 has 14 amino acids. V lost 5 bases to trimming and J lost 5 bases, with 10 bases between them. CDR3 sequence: CASSRLVNNSPLHF. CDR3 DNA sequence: TGTGCCAGCAGCCGGCTGGTCAATAATTCACCCCTCCACTTT.

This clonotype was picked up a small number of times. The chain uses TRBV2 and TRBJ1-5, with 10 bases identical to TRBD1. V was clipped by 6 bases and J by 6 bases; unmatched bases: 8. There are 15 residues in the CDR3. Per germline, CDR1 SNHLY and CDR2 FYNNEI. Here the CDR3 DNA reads TGTGCCAGCAGCTCCGGGACAGGGGTCGGTCAGCCCCAGCATTTT. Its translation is CASSSGTGVGQPQHF. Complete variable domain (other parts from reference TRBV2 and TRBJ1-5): EPEVTQTPSHQVTQMGQEVILRCVPISNHLYFYWYRQILGQKVEFLVSFYNNEISEKSEIFDDQFSVERPDGSNFTLKIRSTKLEDSAMYFCASSSGTGVGQPQHFGDGTRLSIL.

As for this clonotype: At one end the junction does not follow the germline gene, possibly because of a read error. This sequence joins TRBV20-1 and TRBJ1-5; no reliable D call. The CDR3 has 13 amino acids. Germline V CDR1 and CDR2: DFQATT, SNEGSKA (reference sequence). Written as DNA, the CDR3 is TGCAGTGCTAGTCGGCCCGGCAATCAACCCCAGCATTTT. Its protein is CSASRPGNQPQHF.

DNA of the CDR3: TGCAGTGCCACCTTCCCGGGATCTTCCTACGAGCAGTACTTC. This sequence encodes CSATFPGSSYEQYF. J is TRBJ2-7 and V is TRBV20-1; a possible D gene is TRBD2 (5 bases). Germline assignment: CDR1 DFQATT and CDR2 SNEGSKA (reference sequence). Trimming cost V 6 bases and J 1 base, with 16 bases left between them. The CDR3 totals 14 residues.

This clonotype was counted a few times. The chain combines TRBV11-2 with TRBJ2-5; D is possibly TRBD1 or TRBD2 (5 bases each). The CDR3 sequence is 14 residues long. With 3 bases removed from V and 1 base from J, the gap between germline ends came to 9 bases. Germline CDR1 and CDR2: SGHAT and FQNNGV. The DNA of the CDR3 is TGTGCCAGCAGCTTTGGGACCCTCCAAGAGACCCAGTACTTC. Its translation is CASSFGTLQETQYF.

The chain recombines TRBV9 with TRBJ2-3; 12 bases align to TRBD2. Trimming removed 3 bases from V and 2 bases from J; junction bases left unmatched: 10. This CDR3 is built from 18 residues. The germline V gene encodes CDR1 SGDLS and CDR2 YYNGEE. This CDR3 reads CASSDRTSGILVTDTQYF. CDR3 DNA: TGTGCCAGCAGCGATCGGACTAGCGGGATTTTGGTCACAGATACGCAGTATTTT.

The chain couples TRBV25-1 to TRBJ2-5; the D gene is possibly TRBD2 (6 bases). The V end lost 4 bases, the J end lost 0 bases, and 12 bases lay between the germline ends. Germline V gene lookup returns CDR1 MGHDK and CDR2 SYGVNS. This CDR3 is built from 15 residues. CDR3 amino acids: CASSGKGGYQETQYF. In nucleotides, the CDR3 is TGTGCCAGCAGTGGGAAAGGAGGGTACCAAGAGACCCAGTACTTC.

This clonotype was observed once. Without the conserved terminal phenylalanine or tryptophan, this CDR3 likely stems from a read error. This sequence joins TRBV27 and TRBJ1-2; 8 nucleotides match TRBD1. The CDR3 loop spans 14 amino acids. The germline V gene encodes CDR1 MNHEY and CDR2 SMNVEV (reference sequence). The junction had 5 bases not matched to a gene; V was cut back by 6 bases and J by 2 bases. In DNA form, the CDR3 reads TGTGCCAGCAGACCGACAGGGGCGAACTATGGCTACACCTTA. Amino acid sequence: CASRPTGANYGYTL.

The CDR3 loop is CASSVVAGGTPNTGELFF. The CDR3 bases are TGTGCCAGCAGCGTAGTTGCGGGAGGGACCCCGAACACCGGGGAGCTGTTTTTT. J is TRBJ2-2 and V is TRBV9; 9 bases fit TRBD2. J gave up 0 bases and V 0 bases, and 6 bases lay outside the gene matches. Per germline, CDR1 SGDLS and CDR2 YYNGEE. The CDR3 runs 18 residues.

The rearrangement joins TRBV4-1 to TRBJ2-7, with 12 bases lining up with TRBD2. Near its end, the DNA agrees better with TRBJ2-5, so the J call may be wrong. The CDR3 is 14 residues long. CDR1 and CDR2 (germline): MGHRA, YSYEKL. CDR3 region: CASSQTSGSQTQYF. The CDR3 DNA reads TGCGCCAGCAGCCAGACTAGCGGGAGTCAGACCCAGTACTTC.

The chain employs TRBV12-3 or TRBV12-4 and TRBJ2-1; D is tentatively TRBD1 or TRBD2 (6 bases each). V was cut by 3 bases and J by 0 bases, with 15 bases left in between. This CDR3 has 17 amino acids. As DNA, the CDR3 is TGTGCCAGCAGTTTCCAACTAGGGGGGAGCTCCTACAATGAGCAGTTCTTC. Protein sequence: CASSFQLGGSSYNEQFF.

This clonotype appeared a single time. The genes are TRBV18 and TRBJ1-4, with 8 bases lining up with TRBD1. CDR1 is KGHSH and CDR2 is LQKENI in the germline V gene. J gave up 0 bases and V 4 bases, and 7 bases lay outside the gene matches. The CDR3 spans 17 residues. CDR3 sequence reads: CASSRLGTGATNEKLFF. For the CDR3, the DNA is TGTGCCAGCTCACGTCTCGGGACAGGTGCAACTAATGAAAAACTGTTTTTT.

CDR3 loop: CAISERESSYEQYF. CDR3 DNA sequence: TGTGCCATCAGTGAGCGGGAGTCCTCCTACGAGCAGTACTTC. This chain uses TRBV10-3 with TRBJ2-7; a possible D gene is TRBD2 (6 bases). Trimming left V 2 bases short and J 0 bases short, with 8 bases between. CDR3 length: 14 amino acids. Germline-derived CDR1 and CDR2 are ENHRY and SYGVKD.

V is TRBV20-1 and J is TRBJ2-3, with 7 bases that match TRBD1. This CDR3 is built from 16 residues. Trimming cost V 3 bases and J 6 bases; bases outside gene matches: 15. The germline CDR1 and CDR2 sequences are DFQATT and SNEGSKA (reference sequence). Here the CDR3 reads CSASRIGQVNTDTQYF. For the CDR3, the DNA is TGCAGTGCTAGTCGTATAGGACAGGTGAACACGGATACGCAGTATTTT.

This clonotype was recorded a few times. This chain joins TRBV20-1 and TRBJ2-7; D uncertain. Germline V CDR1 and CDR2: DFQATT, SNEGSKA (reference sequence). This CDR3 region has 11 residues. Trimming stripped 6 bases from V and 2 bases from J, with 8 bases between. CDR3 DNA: TGCAGTGCGCTTTCCCCCTACGAGCAGTACTTC. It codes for CSALSPYEQYF.

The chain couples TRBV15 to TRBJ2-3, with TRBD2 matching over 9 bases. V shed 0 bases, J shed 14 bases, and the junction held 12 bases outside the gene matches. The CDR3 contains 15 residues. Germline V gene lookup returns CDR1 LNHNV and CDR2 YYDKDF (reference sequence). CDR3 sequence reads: CATSRDLAGHRYAYF. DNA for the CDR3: TGTGCCACCAGCAGAGATCTAGCGGGACACAGATACGCGTATTTT.